Listed below are T cell receptor beta chains from one sample, sequenced in a study of T-cell memory formation after mild COVID-19. Each CDR3 protein is one row after TCRdb ran MiXCR on the 5' RACE reads. The sample contains approximately 210,000 distinct CDR3 sequences, approximately 16% of which appear only once. The sequencing input was PBMCs or a T cell subset sorted from them (not recorded which). These receptors were taken from an adult woman who had mild COVID-19 (a few samples of this study predate the infection). Cell type and time point are not known. Both conserved end residues are part of each CDR3. The D gene is left open where the match is weak. Not every row has a clone size; where given, it reads once, few, many or a size class.

J	size	V	D	DNA	CDR3
TRBJ2-2	many	TRBV9	-	TGTGCCAGCACCGCCGGGGCTACGGACACCGGGGAGCTGTTTTTT	CASTAGATDTGELFF
TRBJ1-4	-	TRBV12-3/TRBV12-4	-	TGTGCCAGCAGTTCATCGTCGGGCGGTGAAAAACTGTTTTTT	CASSSSSGGEKLFF
TRBJ1-2	-	TRBV5-5	TRBD1	TGTGCCAGCAGCTCTGCCGGGACAGGGGAGGGTGGCTACACCTTC	CASSSAGTGEGGYTF
TRBJ2-1	few	TRBV10-3	TRBD1	TGTGCCATCAGAGGGGACAGGGGGAACAATGAGCAGTTCTTC	CAIRGDRGNNEQFF
TRBJ1-5	-	TRBV18	-	TGTGCCAGCTCACCAGCGGGTAGCAATCAGCCCCAGCATTTT	CASSPAGSNQPQHF
TRBJ1-2	-	TRBV9	TRBD1	TGTGCCAGCAGCGTGACTCCGGGACAGGGGAGCAGTGGCTACACCTTC	CASSVTPGQGSSGYTF
TRBJ2-2	-	TRBV9	TRBD2	TGTGCCAGCAGCGTAGGTCTAGCGGGAGTAACCGGGGAGCTGTTTTTT	CASSVGLAGVTGELFF
TRBJ1-1	few	TRBV12-5	-	TGTGCTAGTGGACGGACTACTGAAGCTTTCTTT	CASGRTTEAFF
TRBJ2-5	-	TRBV18	-	TGTGCCAGCTCACCGATGGGGACCCAGTACTTC	CASSPMGTQYF
TRBJ1-5	few	TRBV24-1	-	TGTGCCACCAGTGAAACAGGGTTGAACAATCAGCCCCAGCATTTT	CATSETGLNNQPQHF
TRBJ2-2	-	TRBV20-1	-	TGCAGTGCTAGCCTGCGGGGCCCCGGGGAGCTGTTTTTT	CSASLRGPGELFF
TRBJ1-3	-	TRBV3-1	-	TGTGCCAGCAGCCGCGGACGATACTCTGGAAACACCATATATTTT	CASSRGRYSGNTIYF
TRBJ2-3	-	TRBV7-6	TRBD2	TGTGCCAGCAGCTCTCAGGGGGGGACTAGCGGACTCACAGATACGCAGTATTTT	CASSSQGGTSGLTDTQYF
TRBJ2-3	-	TRBV7-9	TRBD2	TGTGCCAGCCGGCTTCCCGTTTTAGCGGGACGGGGAGATACGCAGTATTTT	CASRLPVLAGRGDTQYF
TRBJ2-1	-	TRBV12-3/TRBV12-4	TRBD1	TGTGCCAGCAGTCAAGACAGGGGGCAGTTCTTC	CASSQDRGQFF
TRBJ2-4	-	TRBV7-9	-	TGTGCCAGCAGCTTATACCGGGGTCAAATAGCCAAAAACATTCAGTACTTC	CASSLYRGQIAKNIQYF
TRBJ1-2	once	TRBV4-1	-	TGCGCCAGCAGCCAAAGTGCCTCCTTTGGCTACACCTTC	CASSQSASFGYTF
TRBJ2-5	-	TRBV29-1	-	TGCAGCATGCGAGCCTCCCAAGAGACCCAGTACTTC	CSMRASQETQYF
TRBJ2-1	-	TRBV5-3	-	TGTGCCAGAAGCTTGTGGAAGCGGGTGTCAAATGAGCAGTTCTTC	CARSLWKRVSNEQFF
TRBJ2-1	-	TRBV10-3	-	TGTGCCATCAGTGAGTCTAGTGCAGGGACCTACAATGAGCAGTTCTTC	CAISESSAGTYNEQFF
TRBJ1-2	few	TRBV7-3	TRBD1	TGTGCCAGCAGCTTAACGGGGACAGCCTCAAGAGGGAACTATGGCTACACCTTC	CASSLTGTASRGNYGYTF
TRBJ1-1	few	TRBV6-6	-	TGTGCCAGCAGTTTAGTAGGGGGGCGCCTGAACACTGAAGCTTTCTTT	CASSLVGGRLNTEAFF
TRBJ2-7	-	TRBV5-1	TRBD2	TGCGCCAGCAGCAGACTAGCGGGACACAACGAGCAGTACTTC	CASSRLAGHNEQYF
TRBJ2-7	few	TRBV6-5	-	TGTGCCAGCAGTTACTCGGTAGAGGCCGAGCAGTACTTC	CASSYSVEAEQYF
TRBJ1-1	-	TRBV12-3/TRBV12-4	-	TGTGCCAGCAGTTTTGGGTTCGGGGCAGGCACTGAAGCTTTCTTT	CASSFGFGAGTEAFF
TRBJ2-7	-	TRBV18	TRBD1	TGTGCCAGCTCACGGGGACAGGCGACCTACGAGCAGTACTTC	CASSRGQATYEQYF
TRBJ2-7	-	TRBV6-6	TRBD1	TGTGCCAGCAGGGGCTTCACCGGGACAGGAGACTTCTACGAGCAGTACTTC	CASRGFTGTGDFYEQYF
TRBJ1-2	few	TRBV4-1	-	TGCGCCAGCAGCCAAGAGGGAGGGGTCGGCTACACCTTC	CASSQEGGVGYTF
TRBJ2-3	-	TRBV15	TRBD2	TGTGCCACCAGCAGCGAGAGCGGGACCCTCACAGATACGCAGTATTTT	CATSSESGTLTDTQYF
TRBJ2-3	-	TRBV5-1	TRBD2	TGCGCCAGCAGCTTGGCACTAGCGGGGAGCACAGATACGCAGTATTTT	CASSLALAGSTDTQYF
TRBJ2-5	-	TRBV5-4	TRBD1	TGTGCCAGCAGCTCATCGACAGGGGTAGAGACCCAGTACTTC	CASSSSTGVETQYF
TRBJ2-3	few	TRBV20-1	-	TGCAGTGCCCGAAGGCAGCCTGGCACAGATACGCAGTATTTT	CSARRQPGTDTQYF
TRBJ1-2	once	TRBV7-2	TRBD1	TGTGCCAGCAGCTTGCGGACAGGATTTCATGGCTACACCTTC	CASSLRTGFHGYTF
TRBJ2-5	-	TRBV11-2	TRBD2	TGTGCCAGCAGCTTCAGACTAGCGGGGGCGCCGCAAGAGACCCAGTACTTC	CASSFRLAGAPQETQYF
TRBJ2-3	few	TRBV7-8	-	TGTGCCAGCAGCTTAGGTCCTAGCCGAGATACGCAGTATTTT	CASSLGPSRDTQYF
TRBJ2-3	-	TRBV5-1	-	TGCGCCAGCAGCGTTGCAGCTGAAGATACGCAGTATTTT	CASSVAAEDTQYF
TRBJ1-6	few	TRBV20-1	-	TGCAGTGCTAGGCCGGACGGCTCCTATAATTCACCCCTCCACTTT	CSARPDGSYNSPLHF
TRBJ2-3	-	TRBV5-5	TRBD2	TGTGCCAGCAGGGGGACTAGCGGGAGATTATTCGGAAGCACAGATACGCAGTATTTT	CASRGTSGRLFGSTDTQYF
TRBJ2-7	few	TRBV7-9	TRBD1	TGTGCCAGCAGCCCCTGGGACAGGGTTAACGAGCAGTACTTC	CASSPWDRVNEQYF
TRBJ2-4	-	TRBV20-1	-	TGCAGCGCTCTCTTCCCCGGGACTGGCAAAAACATTCAGTACTTC	CSALFPGTGKNIQYF
TRBJ2-7	few	TRBV5-1	TRBD1	TGCGCCAGCAGCTTCGGGGGGACAGGGGAAGGGGAGCAGTACTTC	CASSFGGTGEGEQYF
TRBJ2-6	few	TRBV6-5	TRBD2	TGTGCCAGCAGTTTGCCTTCGGGACTAGCTGGGGCCAACGTCCTGACTTTC	CASSLPSGLAGANVLTF
TRBJ2-5	many	TRBV6-5	-	TGTGCCAGCAGTCACCAACCACAAGAGACCCAGTACTTC	CASSHQPQETQYF
TRBJ1-2	-	TRBV20-1	-	TGCAGTGCTAGAGATCCACAGGGAGGCGGCTACACCTTC	CSARDPQGGGYTF
TRBJ1-2	few	TRBV6-5	TRBD1	TGTGCCAGCATCCCAGCCGGGACAGGGGTCAACTATGGCTACACCTTC	CASIPAGTGVNYGYTF
TRBJ1-2	many	TRBV7-2	-	TGTGCCAGCAGTTCCGGCTATGGCTACACCTTC	CASSSGYGYTF
TRBJ2-7	many	TRBV9	-	TGTGCCAGCAGCGGTAGCTCCTACGAGCAGTACTTC	CASSGSSYEQYF
TRBJ2-7	-	TRBV3-1	-	TGTGCCAGCAGCGATGTGGGTGGCGAGCAGTACTTC	CASSDVGGEQYF
TRBJ1-2	-	TRBV20-1	-	TGCAGTGCTTTAGTTCCTTACGGACACAGCTATGGCTACACCTTC	CSALVPYGHSYGYTF
TRBJ2-1	-	TRBV12-3/TRBV12-4	TRBD2	TGTGCCAGCAGCTCGACGGGGGGGAACTACAATGAGCAGTTCTTC	CASSSTGGNYNEQFF
TRBJ2-1	-	TRBV7-8	-	TGTGCCAGCAGCTTATACGGATGGGGATCCTACGATGAGCAGTTCTTC	CASSLYGWGSYDEQFF
TRBJ2-4	few	TRBV20-1	-	TGCAGTGCTAGAGAGACCCCGCGAGGGCCGCTGGCCAAAAACATTCAGTACTTC	CSARETPRGPLAKNIQYF
TRBJ2-3	few	TRBV29-1	-	TGCAGCGGGGGCACAGATACGCAGTATTTT	CSGGTDTQYF
TRBJ1-1	-	TRBV3-1	-	TGTGCCAGCAGCCCTGACACCCTCACTGAAGCTTTCTTT	CASSPDTLTEAFF
TRBJ2-5	-	TRBV11-2	-	TGTGCCAGCAGCCTAGTTGAGGAGACCCAGTACTTC	CASSLVEETQYF
TRBJ2-3	-	TRBV29-1	TRBD1	TGCAGCGTGGAGGGACAGGCCCCATCAGATACGCAGTATTTT	CSVEGQAPSDTQYF
TRBJ2-1	few	TRBV10-3	TRBD2	TGTGCCATCAGGGCGTTAGCGGGAGGGCAGCGGGAGCAGTTCTTC	CAIRALAGGQREQFF
TRBJ2-3	-	TRBV5-1	-	TGCGCCAGCAGCTCAGAGGGAGATACGCAGTATTTT	CASSSEGDTQYF